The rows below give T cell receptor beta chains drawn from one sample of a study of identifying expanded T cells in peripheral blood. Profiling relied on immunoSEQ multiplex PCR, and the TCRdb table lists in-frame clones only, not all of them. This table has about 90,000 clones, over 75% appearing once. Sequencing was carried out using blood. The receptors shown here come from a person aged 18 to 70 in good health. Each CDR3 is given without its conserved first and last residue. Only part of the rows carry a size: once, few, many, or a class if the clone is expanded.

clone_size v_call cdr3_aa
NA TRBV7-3 ASSYSSYNEQF
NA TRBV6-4 ASSKGTSGGADYNEQF
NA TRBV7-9 ASSEGRADEQF
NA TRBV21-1 ASSKVGGEAKNIQY
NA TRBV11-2 ASSLAGGGVYGYT
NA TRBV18 ASSPEGVYNEQF
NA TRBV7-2 ASSLSGIKTSGTYEQY
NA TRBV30 AWRRQGNYGYT
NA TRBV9 ASSVAASGRTDTQY
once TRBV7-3 ASSLMAQETQY
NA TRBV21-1 ASRWGSAHANEKLF
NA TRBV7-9 ASSLGGTSSGAF
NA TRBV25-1 ASSGAGGPYGYT
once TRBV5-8 ASSRTTGNSYEQY
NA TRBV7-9 ASSRRDGKMENEQF
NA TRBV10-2 ASSEWAGNTEAF
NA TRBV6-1 ASTVYTDTQY
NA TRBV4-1 ASSQLTSGRARGELF
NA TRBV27 ASSQRTGGEGNTEAF
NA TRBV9 ASSQIGGSYT
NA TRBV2 ASSEAATGFTEAF
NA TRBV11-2 ASSLTHKNEQF
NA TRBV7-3 ASSPLSSTYNEQF
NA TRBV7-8 ASSPGVDLQGHKKLF
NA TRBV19 ASSSDGTGAQPQH
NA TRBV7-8 ASTGTSGRASREQF
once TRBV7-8 ASSAEFPGYGNTIY
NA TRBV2 ASSSPGLRGTLHEQY
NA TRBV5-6 ASSPGMGRAF
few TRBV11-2 ASSLDRRSPLH
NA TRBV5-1 ATTQGGTNTGELF
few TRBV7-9 ASSLAGSGNTIY
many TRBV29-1 SVNRDGGGYT
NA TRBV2 ASRRDDYEQY
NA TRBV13 ASSLDSWGLAGGPGNEQF
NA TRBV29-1 SVEGMGKNYGYT
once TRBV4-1 ASSQDSYNEQF
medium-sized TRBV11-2 ASSLSGTLTGELF
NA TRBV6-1 ATQRGTGNYGYT
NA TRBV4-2 ASSQEDTGVGYT
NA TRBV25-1 ASSPTQAFQETQY
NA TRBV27 ASSLGAELF
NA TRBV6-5 ASSPDLGNTIY
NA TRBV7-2 ASRPPGPYGYT
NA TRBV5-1 ASSTDGGGNLYEQY